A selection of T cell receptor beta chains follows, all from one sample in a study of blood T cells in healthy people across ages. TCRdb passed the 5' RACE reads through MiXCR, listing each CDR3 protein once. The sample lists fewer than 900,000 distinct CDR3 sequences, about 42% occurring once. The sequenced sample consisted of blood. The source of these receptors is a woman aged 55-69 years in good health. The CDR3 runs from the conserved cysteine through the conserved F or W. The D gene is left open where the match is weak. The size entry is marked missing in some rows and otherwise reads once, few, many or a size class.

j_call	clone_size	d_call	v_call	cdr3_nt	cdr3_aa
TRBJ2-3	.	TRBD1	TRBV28	TGTGCCAGCAGATATGACAGGGGGTCAGATACGCAGTATTTT	CASRYDRGSDTQYF
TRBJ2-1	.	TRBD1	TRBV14	TGTGCCAGCAGCCAACCCGGGACAGTCTACAATGAGCAGTTCTTC	CASSQPGTVYNEQFF
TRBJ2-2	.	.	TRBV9	TGTGCCAGCAGCGTAGCTACCGGGGAGCTGTTTTTT	CASSVATGELFF
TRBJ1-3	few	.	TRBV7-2	TGTGCCAGCAGCTTAGCTTATGGCTCGGGAAACACCATATATTTT	CASSLAYGSGNTIYF
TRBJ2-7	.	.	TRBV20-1	TGCAGTGCTACGGGGGTACAAGGCGCCTACGAGCAGTACTTC	CSATGVQGAYEQYF
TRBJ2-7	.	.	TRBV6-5	TGTGCCAGCTCCTACAGGATGGGCTACGAGCAGTACTTC	CASSYRMGYEQYF
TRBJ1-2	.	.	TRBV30	TGTGCCTGGAGACTCCCGGACAGAATATACTATGTCTACACCTTC	CAWRLPDRIYYVYTF
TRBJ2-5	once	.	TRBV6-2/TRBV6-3	TGTGCCAGCAGGAAGTTCCCTGAGACCCAGTACTTC	CASRKFPETQYF
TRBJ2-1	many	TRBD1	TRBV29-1	TGCAGCGCGGGACAGAGTTTATACAATGAGCAGTTCTTC	CSAGQSLYNEQFF
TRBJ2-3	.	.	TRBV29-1	TGCAGCGCACCGACTCTGGATACGCAGTATTTT	CSAPTLDTQYF
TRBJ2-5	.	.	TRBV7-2	TGTGCCAGCAGCCCACAACACCGATCGTACCAAGAGACCCAGTACTTC	CASSPQHRSYQETQYF
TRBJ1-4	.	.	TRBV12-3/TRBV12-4	TGTGCCAGCGGTGGGGTAACTAATGAAAAACTGTTTTTT	CASGGVTNEKLFF
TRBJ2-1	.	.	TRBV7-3	TGTGCCAGCAGCTTAACGGGGGCGTACAATGAGCAGTTCTTC	CASSLTGAYNEQFF
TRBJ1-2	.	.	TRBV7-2	TGTGCCAGCAGCCGTTCGTCAGGGAATGGCTACACCTTC	CASSRSSGNGYTF
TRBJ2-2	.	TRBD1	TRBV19	TGTGCCAGTTCACCCGCGGACAGGAGCGGGGAGCTGTTTTTT	CASSPADRSGELFF
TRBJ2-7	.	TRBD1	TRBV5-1	TGCGCCAGCAGCCCTTCCGGGACAGAAGTGGGCGAGCAGTACTTC	CASSPSGTEVGEQYF
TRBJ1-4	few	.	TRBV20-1	TGCAGTGCCGGTCGAGCTAATGAAAAACTGTTTTTT	CSAGRANEKLFF
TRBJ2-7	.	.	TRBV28	TGTGCCAGCATCAAGCCTTCAGGCTACGAGCAGTACTTC	CASIKPSGYEQYF
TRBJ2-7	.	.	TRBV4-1	TGCGCCAGCAGCCAAAGTCCAGCAGGGTTCTCCCACGAGCAGTACTTC	CASSQSPAGFSHEQYF
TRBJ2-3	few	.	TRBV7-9	TGTGCCAGCAGCCCAGACGAGGGTTTTATCACAGATACGCAGTATTTT	CASSPDEGFITDTQYF
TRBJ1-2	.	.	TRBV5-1	TGCGCCAGCAGCATGGTCGACGTTAACTATGGCTACACCTTC	CASSMVDVNYGYTF
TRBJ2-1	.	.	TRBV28	TGTGCCAGCAGTTTACGCCAGCCGAGTACAATGGGGGGTGAGCAGTTCTTC	CASSLRQPSTMGGEQFF
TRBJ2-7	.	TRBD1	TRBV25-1	TGTGCCAGCAGTGAATCTACCGACAGGGTCGAGCAGTACTTC	CASSESTDRVEQYF
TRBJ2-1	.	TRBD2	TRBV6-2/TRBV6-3	TGTGCCAGCAGTTACTCAAAGCGGGAGGGTACAGATGAGCAGTTCTTC	CASSYSKREGTDEQFF
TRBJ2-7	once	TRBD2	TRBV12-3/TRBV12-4	TGTGCCAGCAGTTACATAGCGGGTAGCTCCTACGAGCAGTACTTC	CASSYIAGSSYEQYF
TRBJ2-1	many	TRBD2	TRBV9	TGTGCCAGCAGCCCTCGACTAGCGGGAGACAGGAATGAGCAGTTCTTC	CASSPRLAGDRNEQFF
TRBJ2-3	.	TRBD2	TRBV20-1	TGCAGTGCTCGATCGACTAGCGGGGCCACAGATACGCAGTATTTT	CSARSTSGATDTQYF
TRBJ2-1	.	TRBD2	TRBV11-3	TGTGCCAGCAGCCCCATTGGGGGGGCCTACAATGAGCAGTTCTTC	CASSPIGGAYNEQFF
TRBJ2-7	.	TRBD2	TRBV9	TGTGCCAGCAGCCCGGGACTAGCGAGGAACGAGCAGTACTTC	CASSPGLARNEQYF
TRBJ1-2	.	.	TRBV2	TGTGCCAGCAGTGAGTCGATGGGGCTTATAGATGGCTACACCTTC	CASSESMGLIDGYTF
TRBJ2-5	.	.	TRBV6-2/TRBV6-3	TGTGCCAGCAGACCGGGACAACCCCCTCAGCAGTACTTC	CASRPGQPPQQYF
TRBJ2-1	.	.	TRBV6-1	TGTGCCAGCAGTGATGGGCAGACCACCTACAATGAGCAGTTCTTC	CASSDGQTTYNEQFF
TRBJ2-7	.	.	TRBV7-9	TGTGCCAGCAGCCTTGGGACAAACAGGGCCTACGAGCAGTACTTC	CASSLGTNRAYEQYF
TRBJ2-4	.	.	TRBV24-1	TGTGCCACCAGTGATTTCTCGGGGAACAATGAGCAGTACTTC	CATSDFSGNNEQYF
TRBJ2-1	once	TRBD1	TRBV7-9	TGTGCCAGCAGCTCAAGGGACAGGGTGGGTTCCAATGAGCAGTTCTTC	CASSSRDRVGSNEQFF
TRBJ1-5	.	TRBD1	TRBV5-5	TGTGCCAGCAGCTTGGGGTTAGGGGGCGGAAATCAGCCCCAGCATTTT	CASSLGLGGGNQPQHF
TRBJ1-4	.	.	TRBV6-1	TGTGCCAGCAGTGATAGACAGGTTGTCGAAAAACTGTTTTTT	CASSDRQVVEKLFF
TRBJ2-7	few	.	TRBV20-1	TGCAGTGCTAGTTTCTGGGGGGCCCCAAACAATGAGCAGTACTTC	CSASFWGAPNNEQYF
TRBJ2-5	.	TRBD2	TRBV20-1	TGCAGTGCTAGAGATGGGCGGGAGGCACAAGAGACCCAGTACTTC	CSARDGREAQETQYF
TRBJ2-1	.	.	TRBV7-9	TGTGCCAGCAGCCCCACCCAAAACAATGAGCAGTTCTTC	CASSPTQNNEQFF
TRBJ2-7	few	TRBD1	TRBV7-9	TGTGCCAGCAGTTCCACTGTAGGGACAGGGGGACCTCAAAGCTCCTACGAGCAGTACTTC	CASSSTVGTGGPQSSYEQYF
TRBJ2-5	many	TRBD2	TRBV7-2	TGTGCCAGCAGACAACCGGGACTAGGCCAAGAGACCCAGTACTTC	CASRQPGLGQETQYF